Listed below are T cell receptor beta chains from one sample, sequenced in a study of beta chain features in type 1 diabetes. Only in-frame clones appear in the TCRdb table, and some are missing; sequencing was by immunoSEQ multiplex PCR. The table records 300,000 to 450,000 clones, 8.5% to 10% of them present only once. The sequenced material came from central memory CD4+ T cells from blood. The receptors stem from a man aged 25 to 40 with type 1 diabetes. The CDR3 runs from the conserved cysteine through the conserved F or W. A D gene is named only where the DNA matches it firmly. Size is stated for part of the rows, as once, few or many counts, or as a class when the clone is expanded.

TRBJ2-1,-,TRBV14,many,CASDRGTLGEQFF,TGTGCCAGCGATCGGGGGACTTTAGGAGAGCAGTTCTTC
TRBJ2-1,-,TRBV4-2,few,CASSQGLGPYNEQFF,TGTGCCAGCAGCCAAGGTTTGGGACCCTACAATGAGCAGTTCTTC
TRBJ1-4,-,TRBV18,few,CASSAGATNEKLFF,TGTGCCAGCTCAGCGGGGGCAACTAATGAAAAACTGTTTTTT
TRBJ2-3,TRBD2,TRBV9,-,CASSVELAGDTQYF,TGTGCCAGCAGCGTAGAGCTAGCGGGAGATACGCAGTATTTT
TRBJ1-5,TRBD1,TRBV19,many,CASNNIRDSGSNQPQHF,TGTGCCAGTAACAATATCCGGGACAGCGGGAGCAATCAGCCCCAGCATTTT
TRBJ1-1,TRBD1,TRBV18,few,CASSPRTGDTEAFF,TGTGCCAGCTCACCCCGAACAGGGGACACTGAAGCTTTCTTT
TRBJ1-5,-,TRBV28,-,CASSLSRAGRQPQHF,TGTGCCAGCAGTTTATCGCGGGCAGGGCGCCAGCCCCAGCATTTT
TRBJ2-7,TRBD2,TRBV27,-,CASSSGTKPEQYF,TGTGCCAGCAGTTCTGGGACTAAGCCCGAGCAGTACTTC
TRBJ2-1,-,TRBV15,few,CATSPRKAGEQFF,TGTGCCACCAGCCCGCGCAAGGCGGGTGAGCAGTTCTTC
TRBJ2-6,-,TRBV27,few,CASSFDYSGANVLTF,TGTGCCAGCAGTTTCGACTACTCTGGGGCCAACGTCCTGACTTTC
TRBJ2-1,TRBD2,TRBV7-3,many,CASSPRLAGGNEQFF,TGTGCCAGCAGCCCACGACTAGCGGGGGGGAATGAGCAGTTCTTC
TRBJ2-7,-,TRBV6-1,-,CASSSLTVLYEQYF,TGTGCCAGCAGTTCGCTCACCGTGCTTTACGAGCAGTACTTC
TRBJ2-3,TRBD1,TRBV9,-,CASSVSLRTGGADTQYF,TGTGCCAGCAGCGTATCCCTTCGGACAGGGGGCGCAGATACGCAGTATTTT
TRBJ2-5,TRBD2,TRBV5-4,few,CASSPGLAMETQYF,TGTGCCAGCAGCCCCGGACTAGCGATGGAGACCCAGTACTTC
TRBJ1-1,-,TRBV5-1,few,CASSLAGAEETEAFF,TGCGCCAGCAGCTTGGCGGGGGCAGAGGAAACTGAAGCTTTCTTT
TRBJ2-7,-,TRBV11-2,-,CASSLSRDRNQYF,TGTGCCAGCAGCTTATCCCGCGACAGAAACCAGTACTTC
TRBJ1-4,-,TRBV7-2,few,CASVEGQREKLFF,TGTGCCAGCGTTGAGGGTCAACGGGAAAAACTGTTTTTT
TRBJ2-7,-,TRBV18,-,CASSPGPGAYEQYF,TGTGCCAGCTCACCGGGCCCAGGGGCCTACGAGCAGTACTTC
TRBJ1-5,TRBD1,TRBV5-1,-,CARTGGPYRPQHF,TGCGCCAGGACAGGGGGCCCTTATAGGCCCCAGCATTTT
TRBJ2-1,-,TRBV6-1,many,CASSRTYNEQFF,TGTGCCAGCAGTCGTACCTACAATGAGCAGTTCTTC
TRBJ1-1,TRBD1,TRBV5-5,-,CASFPRDSNTEAFF,TGTGCCAGCTTCCCCCGGGACAGCAACACTGAAGCTTTCTTT
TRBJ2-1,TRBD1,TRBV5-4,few,CASSPYRGVRNEQFF,TGTGCCAGCAGTCCCTACAGGGGGGTACGGAATGAGCAGTTCTTC
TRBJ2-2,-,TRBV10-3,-,CAISTGTRNTGELFF,TGTGCCATCAGTACCGGGACAAGGAACACCGGGGAGCTGTTTTTT
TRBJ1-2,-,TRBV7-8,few,CASSLAGSGGDGYTF,TGTGCCAGCAGCTTAGCGGGGTCCGGGGGCGATGGCTACACCTTC
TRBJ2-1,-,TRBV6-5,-,CASSYSERDNEQFF,TGTGCCAGCAGTTACTCGGAACGGGACAATGAGCAGTTCTTC
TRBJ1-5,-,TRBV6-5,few,CASSYGRSSSNQPQHF,TGTGCCAGCAGTTACGGGAGGTCTAGTAGCAATCAGCCCCAGCATTTT
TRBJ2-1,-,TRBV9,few,CASSVEADSSYNEQFF,TGTGCCAGCAGCGTAGAGGCGGATAGCTCCTACAATGAGCAGTTCTTC
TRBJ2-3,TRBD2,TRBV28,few,CASSAGTSGRVTDTQYF,TGTGCCAGCAGTGCTGGGACTAGCGGGAGGGTCACAGATACGCAGTATTTT
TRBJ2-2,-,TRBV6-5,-,CASSQTGELFF,TGTGCCAGCAGTCAGACCGGGGAGCTGTTTTTT
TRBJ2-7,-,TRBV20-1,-,CSAGEYEQYF,TGCAGTGCTGGGGAATACGAGCAGTACTTC
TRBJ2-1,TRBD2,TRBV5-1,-,CASSTSGGYNEQFF,TGCGCCAGCAGTACTAGCGGGGGTTACAATGAGCAGTTCTTC
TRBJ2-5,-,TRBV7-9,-,CASTPGAQETQYF,TGTGCCAGCACCCCAGGCGCCCAAGAGACCCAGTACTTC
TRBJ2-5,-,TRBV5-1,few,CASSLASQETQYF,TGCGCCAGCAGCTTGGCCAGCCAAGAGACCCAGTACTTC
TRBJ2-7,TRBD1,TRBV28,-,CASSPRTGTYEQYF,TGTGCCAGCAGTCCGCGGACAGGGACCTACGAGCAGTACTTC
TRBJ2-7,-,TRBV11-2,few,CASSLAGAVAQQYF,TGTGCCAGCAGCTTAGCCGGTGCGGTAGCTCAGCAGTACTTC
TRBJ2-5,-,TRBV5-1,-,CASSALETQYF,TGTGCCAGCAGCGCGTTAGAGACCCAGTACTTC
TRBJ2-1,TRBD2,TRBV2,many,CASPTSGRNNEQFF,TGTGCCAGCCCGACTAGCGGGAGGAACAATGAGCAGTTCTTC
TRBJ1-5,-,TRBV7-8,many,CASSLASGHTKGPQHF,TGTGCCAGCAGCTTAGCGTCGGGACACACCAAAGGGCCCCAGCATTTT
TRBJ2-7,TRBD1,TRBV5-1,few,CASSLETGIFYEQYF,TGCGCCAGCAGCTTGGAGACAGGGATTTTCTACGAGCAGTACTTC
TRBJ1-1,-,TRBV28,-,CASSKGGVPEAFF,TGTGCCAGCAGTAAAGGGGGGGTCCCTGAAGCTTTCTTT
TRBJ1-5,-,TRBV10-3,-,CAISESSGNQPQHF,TGTGCCATCAGTGAGTCATCAGGGAACCAGCCCCAGCATTTT
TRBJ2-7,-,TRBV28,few,CASSLPGELFYEQYF,TGTGCCAGCAGTTTGCCGGGAGAACTTTTCTACGAGCAGTACTTC
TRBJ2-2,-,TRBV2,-,CASGPGQGRTSGSFRTGELFF,TGTGCCAGCGGCCCGGGACAGGGGCGAACTAGCGGGAGTTTCCGCACCGGGGAGCTGTTTTTT
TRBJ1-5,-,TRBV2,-,CASSEPNQPQHF,TGTGCCAGCAGTGAGCCGAATCAGCCCCAGCATTTT
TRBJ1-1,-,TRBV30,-,CAWSVKTLTYF,TGTGCCTGGAGCGTGAAGACCCTTACCTACTTT